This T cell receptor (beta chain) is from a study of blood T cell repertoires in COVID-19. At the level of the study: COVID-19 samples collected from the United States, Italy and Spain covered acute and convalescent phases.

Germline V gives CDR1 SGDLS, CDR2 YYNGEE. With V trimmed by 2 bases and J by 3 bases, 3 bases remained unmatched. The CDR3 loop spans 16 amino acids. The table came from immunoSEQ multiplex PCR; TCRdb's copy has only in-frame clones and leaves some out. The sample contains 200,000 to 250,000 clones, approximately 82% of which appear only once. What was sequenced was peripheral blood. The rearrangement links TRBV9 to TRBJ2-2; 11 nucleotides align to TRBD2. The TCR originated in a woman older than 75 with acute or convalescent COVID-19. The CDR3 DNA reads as TGTGCCAGCAGCGTTCAGACTAGCGGGGACACCGGGGAGCTGTTTTTT. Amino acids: CASSVQTSGDTGELFF.